This T cell receptor beta chain originates from a study of blood T cell repertoires in COVID-19. Libraries were prepared by immunoSEQ multiplex PCR; TCRdb keeps only in-frame clonotypes and omits some of them. The sample includes more than 70,000 clones, 65% to 90% of them seen just once. Between the trimmed V and J ends, which lost 3 bases and 3 bases, there was a span of 14 bases. The CDR3 consists of 16 residues. Germline CDR1 is SGHAT and CDR2 is FQNNGV. The sequence came from a man between 60 and 75 years old with acute or convalescent COVID-19. Input material: peripheral blood. The V gene is TRBV11-2, the J gene TRBJ2-2, with a possible D match to TRBD2 (6 bases). The CDR3 here is CASSFRGGVDTGELFF. CDR3 coding DNA: TGTGCCAGCAGCTTTAGGGGCGGGGTTGACACCGGGGAGCTGTTTTTT.